These 27 T cell receptor beta chains came from one sample sequenced in a study of blood T cell repertoires in COVID-19. Method: immunoSEQ multiplex PCR; TCRdb's copy keeps in-frame clones and lacks some. The sample records 350,000 to 450,000 clones, 85% being singletons. What was sequenced was peripheral blood. The origin of the receptors is a woman younger than 35 with acute or convalescent COVID-19.

This clone was counted once. V gene TRBV28 combines with J gene TRBJ2-3, with TRBD2 matching 9 bases. The germline CDR1 and CDR2 sequences are MDHEN and SYDVKM. V shed 4 bases and J 1 base; nucleotides not matched to a gene: 3. The CDR3 has 15 amino acids. This chain's CDR3 is CASSSEREGTDTQYF. The CDR3 region has the DNA TGTGCCAGCAGTTCGGAGCGGGAGGGCACAGATACGCAGTATTTT.

This clone was counted ten times or more. This chain links TRBV19 with TRBJ1-4, with unresolved D. Germline values: CDR1 LNHDA, CDR2 SQIVND (reference sequence). Trimming removed 6 bases from V and 8 bases from J, with 13 bases in between. This CDR3 is built from 13 residues. Here the CDR3 DNA reads TGTGCCAGTAGAAGGCAGGCTTGGGAAAAACTGTTTTTT. Its translation: CASRRQAWEKLFF.

V gene TRBV19 combines with J gene TRBJ1-5, with TRBD1 identical over 9 bases. The ends lost 3 bases at V and 7 bases at J; junction bases unmatched: 7. The CDR3 loop spans 15 amino acids. Germline CDR1 LNHDA, CDR2 SQIVND (reference sequence). The CDR3 DNA reads TGTGCCAGTAGTATGGAGGGACAGGGCTGGCAGCCCCAGCATTTT. It codes for CASSMEGQGWQPQHF.

This chain's CDR3 is CAGYRGSYEQYF. The CDR3 bases are TGTGCCGGGTACAGGGGATCCTACGAGCAGTACTTC. V is TRBV30 and J is TRBJ2-7; 7 bases agree with TRBD1. V was pared by 8 bases and J by 1 base, with 5 bases of the junction left unmatched. The CDR3 consists of 12 residues. Germline assignment: CDR1 GTSNPN and CDR2 SVGIG (reference sequence).

The rearrangement joins TRBV5-5 to TRBJ1-2; no clear D. Germline V CDR1 and CDR2: SGHKS, YYEKEE (reference sequence). The CDR3 length is 13 residues. Trimming shortened V by 4 bases and J by 2 bases, and 9 bases separated the two germline ends. DNA of the CDR3: TGTGCCAGCAGCGCGGATCTGAACTATGGCTACACCTTC. Translation: CASSADLNYGYTF. Filled out from reference TRBV5-5 and TRBJ1-2, the complete variable domain reads DAGVTQSPTHLIKTRGQQVTLRCSPISGHKSVSWYQQVLGQGPQFIFQYYEKEERGRGNFPDRFSARQFPNYSSELNVNALLLGDSALYLCASSADLNYGYTFGSGTRLTVV.

This rearrangement joins TRBV6-4 to TRBJ2-3; 10 bases are a match to TRBD1. V shed 10 bases and J 3 bases; nucleotides not matched to a gene: 4. CDR1 MRHNA and CDR2 SNTAGT come from the germline V gene. The CDR3 extends over 13 amino acids. CDR3 sequence: CATGTGDTDTQYF. DNA for the CDR3: TGTGCCACCGGGACAGGGGATACAGATACGCAGTATTTT.

V gene TRBV27 combines with J gene TRBJ2-7; TRBD1 is a possible D gene (6 bases). Germline CDR1 reads MNHEY; CDR2 reads SMNVEV (reference sequence). This CDR3 contains 15 residues. V lost 2 bases, J lost 1 base, and 12 bases lay in between. CDR3 in amino acids: CASSLKQGTSYEQYF. For the CDR3, the DNA is TGTGCCAGCAGTTTAAAACAGGGAACTTCCTACGAGCAGTACTTC.

The chain has TRBV28 and TRBJ1-4; 8 bases map to TRBD1. The CDR3 is 18 residues long. Germline trimming cut 4 bases from V and 10 bases from J; bases unmatched to any gene: 20. Looked up from germline, CDR1 is MDHEN and CDR2 is SYDVKM. CDR3 bases: TGTGCCAGCAGTTCAATAACCGCCCTGACAGGGGCGCCGGCAAAACTGTTTTTT. Translating it yields CASSSITALTGAPAKLFF.

V is TRBV5-1 and J is TRBJ1-1; 7 bases fit TRBD1. The CDR3 loop spans 16 amino acids. In germline, CDR1 is SGHRS, CDR2 YFSETQ. Germline trimming cut 0 bases from V and 1 base from J; bases unmatched to any gene: 6. The CDR3, as DNA: TGCGCCAGCAGCTTGGCGGTAGGGACAGAGAACACTGAAGCTTTCTTT. Translating it yields CASSLAVGTENTEAFF.

This sequence joins TRBV3-1 (or the pseudogene TRBV3-2) and TRBJ1-1, with TRBD1 as a possible D gene (6 bases). The CDR3 spans 16 residues. The V end lost 2 bases, the J end lost 0 bases, and 13 bases lay between the germline ends. The germline V gene encodes CDR1 LGHDT and CDR2 YNNKEL (reference sequence). In DNA, the CDR3 is TGTGCCAGCAGCCAATTCGTCAGGGGAGTGAACACTGAAGCTTTCTTT. This encodes CASSQFVRGVNTEAFF.

The rearrangement links TRBV20-1 to TRBJ2-3; TRBD2 agrees at 7 bases. The CDR3 sequence is 14 residues long. Germline V gives CDR1 DFQATT, CDR2 SNEGSKA (reference sequence). The junction had 8 bases not matched to a gene; V was cut back by 3 bases and J by 5 bases. CDR3 bases: TGCAGTGCTAGTCCAGCGGGGATAGGAGATACGCAGTATTTT. Encoded protein: CSASPAGIGDTQYF.

The V gene is TRBV29-1, the J gene TRBJ2-1, with TRBD2 as a possible D gene (5 bases). This CDR3 has 10 residues. V was cut by 4 bases and J by 7 bases, with 5 bases left in between. Germline-derived CDR1 and CDR2 are SQVTM and ANQGSEA. The CDR3 sequence is CSVGGNEQFF. In nucleotides, the CDR3 is TGCAGCGTTGGAGGGAATGAGCAGTTCTTC.

The rearrangement joins TRBV9 to TRBJ1-3; TRBD1 agrees at 7 bases. The CDR3 runs to 13 residues. The germline V gene has CDR1 SGDLS and CDR2 YYNGEE. Germline trimming cut 7 bases from V and 4 bases from J; bases unmatched to any gene: 5. CDR3 DNA sequence: TGTGCCAGCCTCGACAGGGACGGAAACACCATATATTTT. It translates to CASLDRDGNTIYF.

The chain recombines TRBV6-6 with TRBJ1-1; perhaps TRBD1 as D (6 bases). V dropped 5 bases and J dropped 5 bases, with 9 bases sitting between them. CDR3 size: 12 residues. The germline V gene encodes CDR1 MNHNY and CDR2 SVGAGI (reference sequence). The CDR3 bases are TGTGCCAGCAGTGCTACAGGGACTGAAGCTTTCTTT. It is translated as CASSATGTEAFF.

V and J are TRBV24-1 and TRBJ1-1; 7 nucleotides agree with TRBD1. The junction had 12 bases not matched to a gene; V was cut back by 7 bases and J by 5 bases. This CDR3 comprises 15 residues. In germline, CDR1 is KGHDR, CDR2 SFDVKD. CDR3 in DNA: TGTGCCACCAGCAGGGACAGCGGACGGGGAACTGAAGCTTTCTTT. Protein sequence: CATSRDSGRGTEAFF.

V gene TRBV10-3 combines with J gene TRBJ2-1; TRBD1 might be the D (6 bases). The CDR3 consists of 13 residues. Trimming removed 10 bases from V and 3 bases from J, with 13 bases in between. Germline CDR1 is ENHRY and CDR2 is SYGVKD. CDR3 DNA sequence: TGTGCCACCGTCAGGGGCGACTACAATGAGCAGTTCTTC. Translating it yields CATVRGDYNEQFF.

The V and J genes are TRBV4-1 and TRBJ2-3; 7 nucleotides agree with TRBD1. J gave up 2 bases and V 4 bases, and 12 bases lay outside the gene matches. The CDR3 length is 17 residues. Germline lookup yields CDR1 MGHRA and CDR2 YSYEKL. As DNA, the CDR3 is TGCGCCAGCAGCCGCAGGCCCGGGGACAGCTACACAGATACGCAGTATTTT. The encoded protein is CASSRRPGDSYTDTQYF.

The gene calls are TRBV9 and TRBJ1-3; D gene ambiguous. Trimming took 0 bases from V and 3 from J, leaving 7 bases between them. The CDR3 has 14 residues. The germline V gene has CDR1 SGDLS and CDR2 YYNGEE. The CDR3 is CASSVALNGNTIYF. For the CDR3, the DNA is TGTGCCAGCAGCGTAGCCCTAAATGGAAACACCATATATTTT.

The chain has TRBV9 and TRBJ1-1, with D possibly TRBD1 on 5 matching bases. Germline V gene lookup returns CDR1 SGDLS and CDR2 YYNGEE. This CDR3 spans 15 amino acids. V was trimmed by 4 bases and J by 4 bases, leaving 17 bases between them. In nucleotides, the CDR3 is TGTGCCAGCAGCCCGTCCGGAGGGGCGGGCACTGAAGCTTTCTTT. Encoded protein: CASSPSGGAGTEAFF.

This chain connects TRBV5-1 to TRBJ2-7; D unclear. The germline gives CDR1 SGHRS, CDR2 YFSETQ. V lost 0 bases and J 3 bases, leaving 13 bases between the germline ends. The CDR3 is 15 amino acids. CDR3 coding DNA: TGCGCCAGCAGCTTGGCGGCAGGCCTACACTACGAGCAGTACTTC. Its translation is CASSLAAGLHYEQYF.

The V and J genes are TRBV6-1 and TRBJ1-2; 8 bases map to TRBD1. Looked up from germline, CDR1 is MNHNS and CDR2 is SASEGT. V was clipped by 2 bases and J by 2 bases; unmatched bases: 4. The CDR3 has 15 residues. CDR3 amino acids: CASSERDRLNYGYTF. The CDR3 bases are TGTGCCAGCAGTGAAAGGGACAGGTTGAACTATGGCTACACCTTC.

The rearrangement links TRBV5-5 to TRBJ1-2; TRBD1 might be the D (6 bases). Trimming stripped 2 bases from V and 2 bases from J, with 10 bases between. The CDR3 totals 14 residues. Germline assignment: CDR1 SGHKS and CDR2 YYEKEE (reference sequence). The CDR3 nucleotides read TGTGCCAGCAGCTTCGGACAGTCCAACTATGGCTACACCTTC. This codes for CASSFGQSNYGYTF.

The chain employs TRBV24-1 and TRBJ1-1, with 8 nucleotides matching TRBD1. J was trimmed by 4 bases and V by 7 bases; bases with no gene match: 10. The V gene's germline CDR1 is KGHDR and CDR2 SFDVKD. This CDR3 is built from 15 residues. DNA for the CDR3: TGTGCCACCAGACCCCCGGGACAGGCTACCACTGAAGCTTTCTTT. Translating it yields CATRPPGQATTEAFF.

This chain joins TRBV2 and TRBJ1-5; D possibly corresponds to TRBD1 (6 bases). Germline V lookup: CDR1 SNHLY, CDR2 FYNNEI. The V end lost 6 bases, the J end lost 0 bases, and 12 bases lay between the germline ends. This CDR3 spans 15 amino acids. The CDR3 region is CASSDSQGSNQPQHF. The CDR3, as DNA: TGTGCCAGCAGCGACTCACAGGGTAGCAATCAGCCCCAGCATTTT.

The chain combines TRBV3-1 (or the pseudogene TRBV3-2) with TRBJ2-2, with TRBD1 matching over 8 bases. The V segment lost 4 bases and the J segment 1 base; nucleotides outside the gene matches: 2. The CDR3 contains 15 residues. Germline values: CDR1 LGHDT, CDR2 YNNKEL (reference sequence). The CDR3 here is CASSLQGVNTGELFF. CDR3 sequence (DNA): TGTGCCAGCAGCCTACAGGGGGTGAACACCGGGGAGCTGTTTTTT.

The chain recombines TRBV6-5 with TRBJ2-7; 11 bases are a match to TRBD1. The junction had 12 bases not matched to a gene; V was cut back by 7 bases and J by 7 bases. The CDR3 has 15 amino acids. Germline V lookup: CDR1 MNHEY, CDR2 SVGAGI. The CDR3 here is CASMSAGTGGGEQYF. The CDR3 region has the DNA TGTGCCAGCATGTCCGCCGGGACAGGGGGTGGGGAGCAGTACTTC.

The rearrangement links TRBV7-9 to TRBJ2-3; 7 bases match TRBD1. With V trimmed by 1 base and J by 2 bases, 3 bases remained unmatched. The CDR3 runs 15 residues. The germline V gene encodes CDR1 SEHNR and CDR2 FQNEAQ (reference sequence). The CDR3 protein is CASSLDDRDTDTQYF. The CDR3 DNA follows: TGTGCCAGCAGCTTAGATGACAGGGACACAGATACGCAGTATTTT.